This T cell receptor (beta chain) was profiled in a study of cytomegalovirus exposure and HLA in healthy donors. The study ran its PCR with 60 Vbeta and 13 Jbeta primers. Authors' analysis steps: There were about 88 million unique TCR beta chains by a later count, and about 11 million of them were shared. Using immunoSEQ multiplex PCR, the repertoire was profiled, and TCRdb retains in-frame clones only, with some absent. For V, J and clone size, that table is used; D and trimming come from the DNA. The table shows 150,000 to 200,000 clones, with around 80% occurring only once. Comments on this clone: The antigen is not known.

CDR3 length: 14 amino acids. Germline values: CDR1 SGDLS, CDR2 YYNGEE. The V segment lost 4 bases and the J segment 5 bases; nucleotides outside the gene matches: 8. Study-level findings and limits: Cytomegalovirus-associated status was assigned to 164 TCR beta chains. Most CMV-associated TCR beta chains were later found to appear HLA-restricted.

The clonotype originates from a male donor in good health and CMV-seropositive. The specimen sequenced was PBMCs. This rearrangement joins TRBV9 to TRBJ1-1; 7 bases are shared with TRBD1. The CDR3 here is CASSPDRVRTEAFF. The CDR3 nucleotides read TGTGCCAGCAGCCCCGACAGGGTCCGAACTGAAGCTTTCTTT. Full variable domain (remainder filled in from reference TRBV9 and TRBJ1-1): DSGVTQTPKHLITATGQRVTLRCSPRSGDLSVYWYQQSLDQGLQFLIQYYNGEERAKGNILERFSAQQFPDLHSELNLSSLELGDSALYFCASSPDRVRTEAFFGQGTRLTVV.